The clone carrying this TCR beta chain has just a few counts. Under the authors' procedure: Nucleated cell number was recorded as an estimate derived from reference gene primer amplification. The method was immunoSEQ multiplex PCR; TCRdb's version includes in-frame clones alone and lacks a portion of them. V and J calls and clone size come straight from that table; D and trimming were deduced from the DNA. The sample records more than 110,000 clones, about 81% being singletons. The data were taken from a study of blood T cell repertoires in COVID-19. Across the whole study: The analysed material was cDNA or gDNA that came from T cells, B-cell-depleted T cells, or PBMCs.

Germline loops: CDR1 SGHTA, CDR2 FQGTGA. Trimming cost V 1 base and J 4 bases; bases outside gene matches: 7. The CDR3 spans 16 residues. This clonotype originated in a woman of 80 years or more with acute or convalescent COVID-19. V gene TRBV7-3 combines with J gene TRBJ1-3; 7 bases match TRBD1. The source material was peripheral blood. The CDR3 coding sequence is TGTGCCAGCAGCTTAAACGCAGGGGGTACCGGAAACACCATATATTTT. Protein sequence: CASSLNAGGTGNTIYF.